This entry features one T cell receptor (beta chain) sequence. The antigen is not known. Germline CDR1 and CDR2: MDHEN and SYDVKM. There are 15 residues in the CDR3. The V and J ends lost 5 bases and 1 base, in that order; junction bases with no gene match: 5. Profiled with immunoSEQ multiplex PCR; TCRdb holds only in-frame clones, not every one. The table includes about 22,000 clones, 82% detected once. The entry originates in a study of EBV T-cell therapy then PD-1 blockade in nasopharyngeal carcinoma. Specified treatment: AdE1-LMPpoly-expanded autologous EBV-specific T-cell therapy followed by anti-PD-1 nivolumab.

The TCR comes from a man between 35 and 55 years old with nasopharyngeal carcinoma. The sequencing used CD8+ T cells from blood, collected at day -245 from a patient whose treatment included autologous EBV-specific T cells and nivolumab. The V gene is TRBV28, the J gene TRBJ2-1, with 7 bases lining up with TRBD2. This CDR3 reads CASSIAGLSYNEQFF. The CDR3 region has the DNA TGTGCCAGCAGTATAGCGGGCCTATCCTACAATGAGCAGTTCTTC.